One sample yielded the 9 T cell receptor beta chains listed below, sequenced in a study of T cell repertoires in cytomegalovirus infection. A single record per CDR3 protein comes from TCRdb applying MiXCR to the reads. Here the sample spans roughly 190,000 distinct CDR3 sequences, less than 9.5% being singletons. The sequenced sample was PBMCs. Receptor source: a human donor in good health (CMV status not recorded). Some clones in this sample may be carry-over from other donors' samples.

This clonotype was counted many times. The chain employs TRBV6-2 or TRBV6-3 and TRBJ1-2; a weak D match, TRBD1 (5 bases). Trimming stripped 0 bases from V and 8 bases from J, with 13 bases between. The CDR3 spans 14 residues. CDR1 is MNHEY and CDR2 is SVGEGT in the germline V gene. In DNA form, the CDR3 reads TGTGCCAGCAGTTACTCGATCTCAGGGAAAGGCTACACCTTC. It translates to CASSYSISGKGYTF.

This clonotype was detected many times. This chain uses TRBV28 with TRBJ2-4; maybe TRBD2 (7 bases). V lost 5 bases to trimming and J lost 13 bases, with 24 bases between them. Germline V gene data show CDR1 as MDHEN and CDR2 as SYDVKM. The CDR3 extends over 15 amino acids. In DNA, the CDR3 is TGTGCCAGCAGTACCCTCGGGGGGCCGGGGGAGGCACAGTACTTC. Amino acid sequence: CASSTLGGPGEAQYF.

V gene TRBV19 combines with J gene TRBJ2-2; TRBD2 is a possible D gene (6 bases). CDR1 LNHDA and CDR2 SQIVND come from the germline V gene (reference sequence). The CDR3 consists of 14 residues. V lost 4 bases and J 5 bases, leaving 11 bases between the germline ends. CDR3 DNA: TGTGCCAGTAGTAAAGCTCGGGAGACCGGGGAGCTGTTTTTT. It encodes CASSKARETGELFF.

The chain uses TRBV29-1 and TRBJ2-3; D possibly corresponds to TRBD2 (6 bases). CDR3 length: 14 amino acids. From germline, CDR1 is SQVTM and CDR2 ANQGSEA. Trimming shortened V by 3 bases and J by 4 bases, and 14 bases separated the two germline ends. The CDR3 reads CSVDPAGRADTQYF. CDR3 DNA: TGCAGCGTTGATCCGGCGGGGCGCGCAGATACGCAGTATTTT.

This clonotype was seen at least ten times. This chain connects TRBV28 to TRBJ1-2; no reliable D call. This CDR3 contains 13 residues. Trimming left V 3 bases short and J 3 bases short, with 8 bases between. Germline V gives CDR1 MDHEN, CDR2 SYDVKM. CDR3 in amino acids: CASSFRRYYGYTF. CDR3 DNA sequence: TGTGCCAGCAGTTTCAGGAGATACTATGGCTACACCTTC.

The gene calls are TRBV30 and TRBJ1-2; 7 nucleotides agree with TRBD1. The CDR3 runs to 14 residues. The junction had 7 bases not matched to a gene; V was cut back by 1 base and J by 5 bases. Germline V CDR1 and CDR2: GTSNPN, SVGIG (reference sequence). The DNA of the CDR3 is TGTGCCTGGAGTGAAAAGGGGGCGAGATATGGCTACACCTTC. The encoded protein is CAWSEKGARYGYTF.

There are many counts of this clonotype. CDR3 region: CASSPIPGDYGYTF. The CDR3 DNA is TGTGCCAGCAGCCCCATTCCAGGGGACTATGGCTACACCTTC. The gene calls are TRBV7-9 and TRBJ1-2; the D gene is possibly TRBD1 (6 bases). This CDR3 is built from 14 residues. Trimming stripped 5 bases from V and 3 bases from J, with 13 bases between. Germline V gives CDR1 SEHNR, CDR2 FQNEAQ (reference sequence).

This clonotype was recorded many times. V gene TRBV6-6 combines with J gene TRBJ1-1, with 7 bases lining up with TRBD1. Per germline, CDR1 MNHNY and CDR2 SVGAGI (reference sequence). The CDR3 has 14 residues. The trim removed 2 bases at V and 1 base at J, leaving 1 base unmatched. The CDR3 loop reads CASSYRQGNTEAFF. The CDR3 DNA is TGTGCCAGCAGTTACCGACAGGGGAACACTGAAGCTTTCTTT.

The CDR3 sequence is CASSLGRRLHF. As DNA, the CDR3 is TGTGCCAGCAGTTTGGGACGGCGCCTCCACTTT. This chain links TRBV28 with TRBJ1-6, with a tentative D call TRBD1 (5 bases). The CDR3 consists of 11 residues. The V end lost 3 bases, the J end lost 15 bases, and 9 bases lay between the germline ends. Germline V lookup: CDR1 MDHEN, CDR2 SYDVKM.